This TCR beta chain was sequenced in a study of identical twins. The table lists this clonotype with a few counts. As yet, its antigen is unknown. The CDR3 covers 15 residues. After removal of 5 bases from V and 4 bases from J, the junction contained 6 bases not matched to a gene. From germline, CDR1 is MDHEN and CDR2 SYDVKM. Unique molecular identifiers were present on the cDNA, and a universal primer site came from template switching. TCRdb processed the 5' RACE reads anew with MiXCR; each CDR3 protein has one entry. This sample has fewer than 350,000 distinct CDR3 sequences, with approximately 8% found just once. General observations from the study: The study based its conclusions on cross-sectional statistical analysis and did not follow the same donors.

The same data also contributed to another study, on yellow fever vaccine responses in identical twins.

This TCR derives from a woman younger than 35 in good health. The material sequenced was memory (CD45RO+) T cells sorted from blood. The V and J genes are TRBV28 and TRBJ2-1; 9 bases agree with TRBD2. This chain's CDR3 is CASSPGSGGYNEQFF. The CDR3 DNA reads TGTGCCAGCAGTCCCGGCAGCGGGGGGTACAATGAGCAGTTCTTC.